The sequence of this TCR beta chain was determined in a study of blood T cell repertoires in COVID-19. This CDR3 is 13 amino acids long. Germline V CDR1 and CDR2: SGHDN, FVKESK. Losses at the gene ends were 3 bases for V and 4 bases for J; bases not matched to a gene: 1. Authors' methods: Amplification of reference gene primers was used by the study to estimate nucleated cell counts. Sequenced by immunoSEQ multiplex PCR; TCRdb stores in-frame clones only, minus some. Clone size and V and J calls were adopted from that table, with D and trimming inferred from the DNA. Altogether tens of thousands of clones are present, about four fifths being singletons, with the ten largest covering about 7%.

This clonotype originated in a man aged 45 to 65 with active or convalescent COVID-19. The sequencing input was peripheral blood. The V gene is TRBV14, the J gene TRBJ2-3, with 7 positions matching TRBD1. In DNA, the CDR3 is TGTGCCAGCAGCCAGACAGGGTCAGATACGCAGTATTTT. Its protein is CASSQTGSDTQYF.